This entry lists 29 T cell receptor beta chains sequenced from one sample in a study of blood T cell repertoires in COVID-19. Produced via immunoSEQ multiplex PCR; TCRdb's table is partial and in-frame only. The data contain approximately 300,000 clones, 80% to 90% of them singletons. Sequenced: peripheral blood. These receptors all come from a man in his forties or fifties with active or convalescent COVID-19.

The V and J genes are TRBV5-1 and TRBJ2-3; 8 bases are shared with TRBD1. Per the germline V gene, CDR1 is SGHRS and CDR2 is YFSETQ. V dropped 0 bases and J dropped 5; count of bases not matched to a gene: 5. The CDR3 runs 15 residues. CDR3 DNA sequence: TGCGCCAGCAGCTTGGGGACAGGGTGGGGAGATACGCAGTATTTT. Its protein is CASSLGTGWGDTQYF. Combining the CDR3 with reference TRBV5-1 and TRBJ2-3 gives the whole variable domain KAGVTQTPRYLIKTRGQQVTLSCSPISGHRSVSWYQQTPGQGLQFLFEYFSETQRNKGNFPGRFSGRQFSNSRSEMNVSTLELGDSALYLCASSLGTGWGDTQYFGPGTRLTVL.

The J gene is TRBJ2-7, the V gene TRBV15; TRBD2 matches at 7 bases. The ends lost 1 base at V and 2 bases at J; junction bases unmatched: 5. The CDR3 extends over 15 amino acids. Germline V gene sequence: CDR1 LNHNV, CDR2 YYDKDF (reference sequence). The CDR3, as DNA: TGTGCCACCAGCAGAGGGGGGGAGGGCCCCTACGAGCAGTACTTC. Protein product: CATSRGGEGPYEQYF.

The chain is built from TRBV5-1 and TRBJ1-1; a weak D match, TRBD1 (6 bases). In germline, CDR1 is SGHRS, CDR2 YFSETQ. The CDR3 spans 13 residues. V was pared by 5 bases and J by 1 base, with 9 bases between. The CDR3 loop reads CASRQGTNTEAFF. Written as DNA, the CDR3 is TGCGCCAGCAGACAGGGTACGAACACTGAAGCTTTCTTT.

The chain combines TRBV11-2 with TRBJ2-1; TRBD2 is a possible D gene (5 bases). With 5 bases removed from V and 7 bases from J, the gap between germline ends came to 18 bases. The CDR3 contains 15 residues. Germline CDR1 is SGHAT and CDR2 is FQNNGV. In nucleotides, the CDR3 is TGTGCCAGCAGCGTACTAGTGACGGTATATAATGAGCAGTTCTTC. Amino acid sequence: CASSVLVTVYNEQFF.

V and J are TRBV6-5 and TRBJ2-7; 7 positions agree with TRBD1. J gave up 1 base and V 8 bases, and 5 bases lay outside the gene matches. Germline V CDR1 and CDR2: MNHEY, SVGAGI. CDR3 length equals 13 residues. The CDR3, as DNA: TGTGCCAGCGATCCGGGACAGTCCTACGAGCAGTACTTC. Translated, it gives CASDPGQSYEQYF.

The rearrangement uses TRBV30 and TRBJ1-2; 7 bases align to TRBD1. CDR3 length: 13 amino acids. The germline gives CDR1 GTSNPN, CDR2 SVGIG (reference sequence). V shed 0 bases, J shed 8 bases, and the junction held 6 bases outside the gene matches. CDR3 amino acids: CAWSVNRGSGYTF. The DNA of the CDR3 is TGTGCCTGGAGTGTAAACAGGGGCTCCGGCTACACCTTC.

The rearrangement uses TRBV7-2 and TRBJ1-3, with no clear D. The germline V and J ends were trimmed by 3 bases and 0 bases, with 6 bases remaining between them. Germline loops: CDR1 SGHTA, CDR2 FQGNSA. The CDR3 sequence is 14 residues long. The CDR3 DNA is TGTGCCAGCAGCTTTTCGGGCTCTGGAAACACCATATATTTT. Its protein is CASSFSGSGNTIYF. The full variable domain, in which reference TRBV7-2 and TRBJ1-3 provide the parts outside the CDR3, is GAGVSQSPSNKVTEKGKDVELRCDPISGHTALYWYRQSLGQGLEFLIYFQGNSAPDKSGLPSDRFSAERTGGSVSTLTIQRTQQEDSAVYLCASSFSGSGNTIYFGEGSWLTVV.

This clone was seen once. V usage is TRBV10-3 and J usage is TRBJ2-3; 8 bases are a match to TRBD1. The CDR3 consists of 14 residues. CDR1 is ENHRY and CDR2 is SYGVKD in the germline V gene. V lost 6 bases and J lost 5; bases outside the gene matches: 7. The CDR3 is CAIRLDRVGDTQYF. CDR3 DNA sequence: TGTGCCATCAGGTTGGACAGGGTGGGAGATACGCAGTATTTT.

This clone was seen more than once but under ten times. The J gene is TRBJ2-2, the V gene TRBV5-5; D might be TRBD1 (5 bases). V dropped 0 bases and J dropped 4 bases, with 16 bases sitting between them. The CDR3 has 17 amino acids. Germline CDR1 is SGHKS and CDR2 is YYEKEE (reference sequence). For the CDR3, the DNA is TGTGCCAGCAGCTTGGGCAGGGTCTACCGAGGCACCGGGGAGCTGTTTTTT. It specifies CASSLGRVYRGTGELFF.

The rearrangement uses TRBV28 and TRBJ1-3; 9 bases agree with TRBD1. The CDR3 is made up of 13 amino acids. CDR1 and CDR2 (germline): MDHEN, SYDVKM. The V and J ends lost 5 bases and 9 bases, in that order; junction bases with no gene match: 5. In DNA, the CDR3 is TGTGCCAGCAGTCGGGACAGGGAAAGCACCATATATTTT. Its protein is CASSRDRESTIYF.

The chain joins TRBV7-2 to TRBJ2-7; TRBD2 might be the D (6 bases). Germline V CDR1 and CDR2: SGHTA, FQGNSA. V lost 2 bases, J lost 7 bases, and 21 bases lay in between. The CDR3 extends over 16 amino acids. CDR3 region: CASSLLPWGESREQYF. DNA for the CDR3: TGTGCCAGCAGCTTACTCCCTTGGGGGGAAAGTAGGGAGCAGTACTTC.

The chain recombines TRBV7-6 with TRBJ2-7, with D unclear. The germline CDR1 and CDR2 sequences are SGHVS and FNYEAQ. Deletions cut 4 bases from V and 0 bases from J, with 13 bases between. CDR3 length equals 15 residues. The DNA of the CDR3 is TGTGCCAGCAGCTCTGCGAGTCCTCCCTCCTACGAGCAGTACTTC. It translates to CASSSASPPSYEQYF.

This clone turned up a few times. CDR3 loop: CASSQDHGNSYEQYF. The DNA of the CDR3 is TGTGCCAGCAGCCAAGATCACGGGAACTCCTACGAGCAGTACTTC. This rearrangement joins TRBV4-2 to TRBJ2-7, with a weak D call TRBD2 (5 bases). The CDR3 spans 15 residues. Deletions cut 0 bases from V and 0 bases from J, with 9 bases between. From germline, CDR1 is LGHNA and CDR2 YNFKEQ.

This chain connects TRBV7-2 to TRBJ2-2; possible D gene TRBD2, 5 bases. CDR3 size: 14 residues. The germline V gene encodes CDR1 SGHTA and CDR2 FQGNSA. V shed 3 bases and J shed 8 bases, with 13 bases lying between them. CDR3 amino acids: CASSFVLEVGELFF. The CDR3 nucleotides read TGTGCCAGCAGCTTTGTACTAGAGGTGGGGGAGCTGTTTTTT. Full variable domain (remainder filled in from reference TRBV7-2 and TRBJ2-2): GAGVSQSPSNKVTEKGKDVELRCDPISGHTALYWYRQSLGQGLEFLIYFQGNSAPDKSGLPSDRFSAERTGGSVSTLTIQRTQQEDSAVYLCASSFVLEVGELFFGEGSRLTVL.

The CDR3 DNA follows: TGTGCCAGCAGCCCGAGACTAGCGGGGAATCCTAGCACAGATACGCAGTATTTT. Translated: CASSPRLAGNPSTDTQYF. The chain employs TRBV11-2 and TRBJ2-3, with 11 bases lining up with TRBD2. In germline, CDR1 is SGHAT, CDR2 FQNNGV. The V gene end was trimmed by 5 bases and the J gene end by 0 bases; junction bases not matched to a gene: 10. The CDR3 totals 18 residues.

The chain has TRBV6-6 and TRBJ2-5; 11 bases align to TRBD2. In germline, CDR1 is MNHNY, CDR2 SVGAGI (reference sequence). V lost 5 bases and J lost 1; bases outside the gene matches: 6. The length of the CDR3 is 16 residues. CDR3 loop: CASSRGLAGTQETQYF. CDR3 in DNA: TGTGCCAGCAGTCGAGGACTAGCGGGCACCCAAGAGACCCAGTACTTC.

The rearrangement joins TRBV5-3 to TRBJ1-6; tentatively, D is TRBD1 (5 bases). TRBV5-3 is treated as an ORF (open reading frame) with a function not yet certain. CDR3 length: 14 residues. V lost 0 bases to trimming and J lost 8 bases, with 9 bases between them. CDR3 protein: CARSLDRRYSPLHF. CDR3 bases: TGTGCCAGAAGCTTGGACAGGAGATATTCACCCCTCCACTTT.

The V gene is TRBV6-5, the J gene TRBJ1-4; 9 nucleotides align to TRBD1. V was clipped by 6 bases and J by 5 bases; unmatched bases: 7. The length of the CDR3 is 15 residues. The germline CDR1 and CDR2 sequences are MNHEY and SVGAGI. CDR3 loop: CASRRDREVNEKLFF. Written as DNA, the CDR3 is TGTGCCAGCAGACGGGACAGGGAGGTGAATGAAAAACTGTTTTTT.

The V and J genes are TRBV18 and TRBJ2-7; 8 bases agree with TRBD1. The V and J ends lost 6 bases and 3 bases, in that order; junction bases with no gene match: 10. Germline lookup yields CDR1 KGHSH and CDR2 LQKENI. CDR3 length: 15 residues. The DNA of the CDR3 is TGTGCCAGCTCCCAGGCCCCACAGGGGGACTACGAGCAGTACTTC. Translation: CASSQAPQGDYEQYF.

This sequence joins TRBV28 and TRBJ2-1; 8 nucleotides line up with TRBD1. Germline V gene data show CDR1 as MDHEN and CDR2 as SYDVKM. After removal of 1 base from V and 5 bases from J, the junction contained 7 bases not matched to a gene. The length of the CDR3 is 16 residues. CDR3 amino acids: CASSLFGQGKNNEQFF. The CDR3, as DNA: TGTGCCAGCAGTTTATTTGGACAGGGAAAGAACAATGAGCAGTTCTTC.

This clone showed up just once. The gene calls are TRBV29-1 and TRBJ1-5; 8 bases map to TRBD1. This CDR3 is 13 amino acids long. Germline CDR1 reads SQVTM; CDR2 reads ANQGSEA. Unmatched junction bases numbered 2, after V lost 4 bases and J lost 3 bases. The CDR3 region is CSVAQGVNQPQHF. The CDR3 DNA sequence: TGCAGCGTTGCACAGGGGGTCAATCAGCCCCAGCATTTT.

This sequence joins TRBV11-2 and TRBJ2-4, with TRBD2 matching 8 bases. Germline-derived CDR1 and CDR2 are SGHAT and FQNNGV. The CDR3 spans 16 residues. Trimming removed 5 bases from V and 8 bases from J; junction bases left unmatched: 14. As DNA, the CDR3 is TGTGCCAGCAGCGTCTCCCTCGGGGGGGCGAGATACATTCAGTACTTC. This gives the protein CASSVSLGGARYIQYF.

The CDR3: CASRTGTGAQETQYF. CDR3 nucleotides: TGCGCCAGCAGGACAGGGACAGGGGCCCAAGAGACCCAGTACTTC. The rearrangement uses TRBV10-2 and TRBJ2-5, with 10 bases aligning to TRBD1. There are 15 residues in the CDR3. The V and J ends lost 6 bases and 1 base, in that order; junction bases with no gene match: 5. CDR1 and CDR2 (germline): WSHSY, SAAADI.

The CDR3 reads CASTTGDTDTQYF. DNA of the CDR3: TGCGCCAGCACAACAGGGGACACAGATACGCAGTATTTT. This chain links TRBV5-1 with TRBJ2-3; 7 bases map to TRBD1. Germline V gives CDR1 SGHRS, CDR2 YFSETQ. With V trimmed by 6 bases and J by 2 bases, 3 bases remained unmatched. The CDR3 extends over 13 amino acids.

This chain links TRBV21-1 with TRBJ1-1; the table's D call TRBD1 went unverified against the DNA. TRBV21-1 is classified as a pseudogene. The CDR3 totals 20 residues. DNA for the CDR3: TGTGCCAGCAGCAAAGCGGGTTTGACAGGGGCCGAACCTAGGAACACTGAAGCTTTCTTT. Its translation is CASSKAGLTGAEPRNTEAFF.

The chain employs TRBV7-9 and TRBJ2-3; 8 nucleotides line up with TRBD1. The CDR3 contains 14 residues. CDR1 and CDR2 (germline): SEHNR, FQNEAQ (reference sequence). With V trimmed by 4 bases and J by 5 bases, 5 bases remained unmatched. The CDR3 nucleotides read TGTGCCAGCAGCTCGGACAGGGCGGGAGATACGCAGTATTTT. It encodes CASSSDRAGDTQYF.

This chain links TRBV27 with TRBJ2-2; 8 bases agree with TRBD2. Trimming at V came to 2 bases and at J to 6 bases, leaving 5 bases not matched to a gene. The CDR3 covers 15 residues. CDR1 is MNHEY, CDR2 SMNVEV, per germline (reference sequence). This CDR3 reads CASSLKVGLAGELFF. CDR3 bases: TGTGCCAGCAGTTTAAAAGTGGGACTAGCCGGGGAGCTGTTTTTT.

The chain couples TRBV5-1 to TRBJ2-5, with D tentatively TRBD2 (5 bases). The germline V gene has CDR1 SGHRS and CDR2 YFSETQ. This CDR3 has 16 residues. Trimming pared 4 bases from V and 1 base from J, leaving 17 bases between. The CDR3 loop is CASSLGLAHSQETQYF. The CDR3 bases are TGCGCCAGCAGCCTCGGGCTAGCACACTCCCAAGAGACCCAGTACTTC. The variable domain in full, completed from reference TRBV5-1 and TRBJ2-5, reads KAGVTQTPRYLIKTRGQQVTLSCSPISGHRSVSWYQQTPGQGLQFLFEYFSETQRNKGNFPGRFSGRQFSNSRSEMNVSTLELGDSALYLCASSLGLAHSQETQYFGPGTRLLVL.

This sequence joins TRBV10-3 and TRBJ2-7; D might be TRBD1 (6 bases). V gave up 5 bases and J gave up 2 bases, with 10 bases separating them. The CDR3 spans 13 residues. Germline CDR1 is ENHRY and CDR2 is SYGVKD. The DNA of the CDR3 is TGTGCCATCAGTCAGGGACAACCCTACGAGCAGTACTTC. Residues: CAISQGQPYEQYF.